The 13 T cell receptor beta chains presented below share a single source sample, sequenced in a study of cytomegalovirus exposure and HLA in healthy donors. Researchers ran the PCR with 60 Vbeta and 13 Jbeta primers. The data were produced by immunoSEQ multiplex PCR, yet TCRdb's version contains in-frame clones alone and is incomplete. This table holds about 78,000 clones, roughly 84% found once. The sample comprised PBMCs. The receptors were sampled from a woman aged 45-59 years in good health and CMV-seronegative.

The rearrangement uses TRBV30 and TRBJ1-5; 7 positions match TRBD1. This CDR3 contains 14 residues. From germline, CDR1 is GTSNPN and CDR2 SVGIG (reference sequence). V lost 4 bases and J lost 7; bases outside the gene matches: 10. The CDR3 protein is CAWTTGLGTQPQHF. The CDR3 DNA reads as TGTGCCTGGACGACAGGGTTGGGCACGCAGCCCCAGCATTTT.

In nucleotides, the CDR3 is TGTGCCAGCAGTGAAGGCAGTTTAACTGAAGCTTTCTTT. Protein sequence: CASSEGSLTEAFF. The V gene is TRBV6-1, the J gene TRBJ1-1, with D unclear. V lost 1 base and J 5 bases, leaving 8 bases between the germline ends. The CDR3 has 13 amino acids. Germline CDR1 MNHNS, CDR2 SASEGT.

V gene TRBV30 combines with J gene TRBJ1-3, with TRBD1 identical over 8 bases. V trimming: 4 bases; J trimming: 4 bases; junction bases outside the gene matches: 6. CDR1 is GTSNPN and CDR2 is SVGIG in the germline V gene (reference sequence). This CDR3 comprises 14 residues. CDR3 DNA sequence: TGTGCCTGGACGCCGACAGGGGTGGGAAACACCATATATTTT. Translated: CAWTPTGVGNTIYF.

This clone is a singleton in its sample. The genes are TRBV4-3 and TRBJ2-1, with 7 nucleotides matching TRBD1. This CDR3 region has 16 residues. Germline assignment: CDR1 LGHNA and CDR2 YSLEER. The ends lost 1 base at V and 0 bases at J; junction bases unmatched: 3. CDR3 residues: CASSQVPGGSYNEQFF. The CDR3 DNA is TGCGCCAGCAGCCAAGTTCCAGGGGGCTCCTACAATGAGCAGTTCTTC.

The chain uses TRBV9 and TRBJ1-4; D unresolved. The V end was cut by 5 bases, the J end by 8 bases, with 10 bases between. The CDR3 has 12 residues. Germline V CDR1 and CDR2: SGDLS, YYNGEE. This chain's CDR3 is CASSPGGEKLFF. The CDR3 DNA follows: TGTGCCAGCAGTCCCGGAGGGGAAAAACTGTTTTTT. The full variable domain, its missing parts supplied by reference TRBV9 and TRBJ1-4, is DSGVTQTPKHLITATGQRVTLRCSPRSGDLSVYWYQQSLDQGLQFLIQYYNGEERAKGNILERFSAQQFPDLHSELNLSSLELGDSALYFCASSPGGEKLFFGSGTQLSVL.

The chain links TRBV27 to TRBJ2-7; 8 nucleotides line up with TRBD2. J lost 7 bases, V lost 7 bases, and 12 bases had no gene match. This CDR3 region has 14 residues. The germline V gene has CDR1 MNHEY and CDR2 SMNVEV (reference sequence). The CDR3 nucleotides are TGTGCCAGCAACCCCGGGACTAGTGGGTTTGAGCAGTACTTC. It is translated as CASNPGTSGFEQYF.

The gene calls are TRBV6-1 and TRBJ2-7; D remains unclear. Trimming cost V 2 bases and J 7 bases, with 3 bases left between them. CDR3 length: 10 amino acids. Germline CDR1 MNHNS, CDR2 SASEGT. The chain's CDR3 is CASSEREQYF. CDR3 bases: TGTGCCAGCAGTGAACGGGAGCAGTACTTC.

The CDR3 coding sequence is TGCGCCAGCAGCTTGGCCGAGGGACAGCCCTACGAGCAGTACTTC. Its translation is CASSLAEGQPYEQYF. The V and J genes are TRBV5-1 and TRBJ2-7; TRBD1 matches 7 bases. The germline V gene encodes CDR1 SGHRS and CDR2 YFSETQ. V was clipped by 0 bases and J by 2 bases; unmatched bases: 5. The CDR3 loop spans 15 amino acids.

The chain combines TRBV7-2 with TRBJ1-4; D might be TRBD1 (5 bases). V was clipped by 1 base and J by 0 bases, with 9 bases between them. The germline CDR1 and CDR2 sequences are SGHTA and FQGNSA. The CDR3 runs 16 residues. As DNA, the CDR3 is TGTGCCAGCAGCTTAGGACAGACGACAACTAATGAAAAACTGTTTTTT. As protein: CASSLGQTTTNEKLFF. The whole variable domain, filled in from reference TRBV7-2 and TRBJ1-4, reads GAGVSQSPSNKVTEKGKDVELRCDPISGHTALYWYRQSLGQGLEFLIYFQGNSAPDKSGLPSDRFSAERTGGSVSTLTIQRTQQEDSAVYLCASSLGQTTTNEKLFFGSGTQLSVL.

The V and J genes are TRBV5-4 and TRBJ2-5; 10 bases are shared with TRBD2. V was clipped by 3 bases and J by 10 bases; unmatched bases: 6. CDR3 length equals 13 residues. CDR1 is SGHNT, CDR2 YYREEE, per germline (reference sequence). The CDR3 DNA reads as TGTGCCAGCAGCTACCTAGCGGGAGAAAGCCAGTACTTC. It codes for CASSYLAGESQYF. Drawing the rest from reference TRBV5-4 and TRBJ2-5, the complete variable domain is ETGVTQSPTHLIKTRGQQVTLRCSSQSGHNTVSWYQQALGQGPQFIFQYYREEENGRGNFPPRFSGLQFPNYSSELNVNALELDDSALYLCASSYLAGESQYFGPGTRLLVL.

The chain is built from TRBV5-4 and TRBJ1-2, with 10 bases matching TRBD1. The germline gives CDR1 SGHNT, CDR2 YYREEE (reference sequence). The CDR3 consists of 15 residues. V trimming: 3 bases; J trimming: 2 bases; junction bases outside the gene matches: 4. The CDR3 coding sequence is TGTGCCAGCAGCTGGGCGGGACAGGGGAACTATGGCTACACCTTC. Protein sequence: CASSWAGQGNYGYTF. The entire variable domain, with the rest obtained from reference TRBV5-4 and TRBJ1-2, is as follows: ETGVTQSPTHLIKTRGQQVTLRCSSQSGHNTVSWYQQALGQGPQFIFQYYREEENGRGNFPPRFSGLQFPNYSSELNVNALELDDSALYLCASSWAGQGNYGYTFGSGTRLTVV.

The CDR3 loop is CASKNCDRTSQYEQYV. DNA for the CDR3: TGCGCCAGCAAAAACTGTGACAGAACCTCGCAATACGAGCAGTACGTC. The chain is built from TRBV10-1 and TRBJ2-7, with D tentatively TRBD1 (5 bases). The CDR3 covers 16 residues. Per the germline V gene, CDR1 is WNHNN and CDR2 is SYGVQD (reference sequence). Between the trimmed V and J ends, which lost 7 bases and 4 bases, there was a span of 23 bases.

This chain connects TRBV5-1 to TRBJ1-4; D is perhaps TRBD1 (5 bases). Between the trimmed V and J ends, which lost 1 base and 2 bases, there was a span of 15 bases. Germline CDR1 reads SGHRS; CDR2 reads YFSETQ. The CDR3 totals 17 residues. The CDR3 reads CASSLRPQDNTNEKLFF. The CDR3 DNA reads TGCGCCAGCAGCTTGCGGCCGCAGGACAACACTAATGAAAAACTGTTTTTT.